Listed below are T cell receptor beta chains from one sample, sequenced in a study of CD8+ T cells in alopecia areata. Data came from immunoSEQ multiplex PCR; TCRdb stores just in-frame clones and leaves some out. The sample includes more than 200,000 clones, 50% to 75% of them seen just once. Source: CD4+ T cells sorted from blood, taken at week 4, from a patient treated with tofacitinib. The receptors here all came from a human donor with alopecia areata. CDR3s include the opening cysteine and the closing phenylalanine or tryptophan. A D gene is named only where the DNA matches it firmly. Clone size is given for some rows only: seen once, a few or many times, or a class if the clone is expanded.

CDR3 DNA,CDR3 protein,clone size,V gene,J gene,D gene
TGCAGCGTTGCGGAGACACCCGGGACCCAGTACTTC,CSVAETPGTQYF,few,TRBV29-1,TRBJ2-5,-
TGTGCCAGCAGACCCGAAGGGGGTGGCTACACCTTC,CASRPEGGGYTF,-,TRBV27,TRBJ1-2,-
TGCGCCAGCAGCCAAGAAAGTGGACTAGCGGGGGAACAGCAGTTCTTC,CASSQESGLAGEQQFF,-,TRBV4-3,TRBJ2-1,TRBD2
TGTGCCAGCAGTTCCCTGACAGTCTCAGTCTACGAGCAGTACTTC,CASSSLTVSVYEQYF,few,TRBV28,TRBJ2-7,-
TGTGCCAGCCGGAACAGGGAGAACAACAATGAGCAGTTCTTC,CASRNRENNNEQFF,-,TRBV27,TRBJ2-1,-
TGTGCCAGTCGACAGGGTTGGGAAGCCGGGGAGCTGTTTTTT,CASRQGWEAGELFF,-,TRBV19,TRBJ2-2,TRBD1
TGCGCCAGCAGCCTATGGCCCCTCCGCGGTGAGACCCAGTACTTC,CASSLWPLRGETQYF,-,TRBV4-1,TRBJ2-5,-
TGTGCCAGCGGGACCGGTTTGACCGAGCAGTACTTC,CASGTGLTEQYF,once,TRBV4-2,TRBJ2-7,-
TGTGCCAGCAGCCCTCAGGGGTACACTGAAGCTTTCTTT,CASSPQGYTEAFF,-,TRBV7-8,TRBJ1-1,-
TGTGCCAGCAGACAAGGAGTGAGTCAGCCCCAGCATTTT,CASRQGVSQPQHF,-,TRBV2,TRBJ1-5,-
TGTGCCAGCAGCATGGGACAGGCTAATCAGCCCCAGCATTTT,CASSMGQANQPQHF,-,TRBV7-2,TRBJ1-5,TRBD1
TGTGCCTGGAGTGTACTAATAGCGAACACCGGGGAGCTGTTTTTT,CAWSVLIANTGELFF,-,TRBV30,TRBJ2-2,-
TGCGCCAGCAGCTTTTTATGGGACGCCCTACAAATCGGGTATGGCTACACCTTC,CASSFLWDALQIGYGYTF,few,TRBV5-1,TRBJ1-2,-
TGTGCCAGCAGTTACCGAGAGCCCACAGATACGCAGTATTTT,CASSYREPTDTQYF,-,TRBV6-5,TRBJ2-3,-
TGCGCCAGCGCTGTAAAGGGGACTGGGGCCAACGTCCTGACTTTC,CASAVKGTGANVLTF,-,TRBV5-1,TRBJ2-6,-
TGTGCCAGTAGTAGAGGGGGCCCGTCCGGCTACACCTTC,CASSRGGPSGYTF,-,TRBV19,TRBJ1-2,TRBD1
TGTGCCAGCAGCTCAGGAGGGTTCTCCTACGAGCAGTACTTC,CASSSGGFSYEQYF,-,TRBV7-9,TRBJ2-7,-
TGCGCCAGCAGCCAAGATTGGGGGCCTGGGGCCAACGTCCTGACTTTC,CASSQDWGPGANVLTF,few,TRBV4-1,TRBJ2-6,-
TGCGCCAGCAGCGAACTATCCGGCGGGACACAGACCGGGGAGCTGTTTTTT,CASSELSGGTQTGELFF,-,TRBV5-1,TRBJ2-2,-
TGTGCCACCAGCCCTCGACTAGCGGGGGGCAGAGGTGAGCAGTTCTTC,CATSPRLAGGRGEQFF,-,TRBV15,TRBJ2-1,TRBD2
TGTGCCAGCGGGCTTACGAACTATAATTCACCCCTCCACTTT,CASGLTNYNSPLHF,-,TRBV6-6,TRBJ1-6,-
TGTGCCATCAGTGAGTCCAGGACTAGCGGCACAGATACGCAGTATTTT,CAISESRTSGTDTQYF,-,TRBV10-3,TRBJ2-3,TRBD2
TGTGCCACCAGCAGAGCTACTAGCGGGGGGGCTCCTGAGCAGTTCTTC,CATSRATSGGAPEQFF,-,TRBV15,TRBJ2-1,TRBD2
TGTGCCAGCAGCCCGGGGACAGGGCCGGGCAATGAGCAGTTCTTC,CASSPGTGPGNEQFF,-,TRBV5-8,TRBJ2-1,TRBD1
TGTGCCAGCAGCTGGGCGCAGTACTTC,CASSWAQYF,-,TRBV5-4,TRBJ2-7,-
TGTGCCAGCAGTCCCCTAGGGCCCTACGAGCAGTACTTC,CASSPLGPYEQYF,-,TRBV27,TRBJ2-7,-
TGCGCCAGCAGCCAAGATATAGGTAGAAGCTCTGGGGCCAACGTCCTGACTTTC,CASSQDIGRSSGANVLTF,-,TRBV4-3,TRBJ2-6,-
TGTGCCAGCAGTGGGGGGATGACCATAGGAGAAAAACTGTTTTTT,CASSGGMTIGEKLFF,-,TRBV6-5,TRBJ1-4,-
TGCGCCAGCAGCCCCCGTGCGGTAGCGGGGGGTAGAGAGACCCAGTACTTC,CASSPRAVAGGRETQYF,-,TRBV4-1,TRBJ2-5,TRBD2
TGTGCCAGCAGCGTACAAGGGGAAAAACTGTTTTTT,CASSVQGEKLFF,few,TRBV7-9,TRBJ1-4,-
TGCGCCAGCAGCGGCGGGCCTGCAATGGGACCCGGGGAGCTGTTTTTT,CASSGGPAMGPGELFF,-,TRBV5-1,TRBJ2-2,-
TGTGCCAGCAGGGAACAGCCGAACACTGAAGCTTTCTTT,CASREQPNTEAFF,few,TRBV7-8,TRBJ1-1,-
TGTGCCAGCAGCGGCGACAGGGCCGGCAATCAGCCCCAGCATTTT,CASSGDRAGNQPQHF,-,TRBV5-6,TRBJ1-5,TRBD1
TGTGCCACCAGCGCCTTACGGGGGGCGATGGGGGAGCAGTACTTC,CATSALRGAMGEQYF,once,TRBV15,TRBJ2-7,-
TGCGCCAGCAGCTTGGGGGACTCAAGCTCCTATAATTCACCCCTCCACTTT,CASSLGDSSSYNSPLHF,-,TRBV5-1,TRBJ1-6,-
TGTGCCAGTAGTGAAGGCGGTCTGGGGGAGACCCAGTACTTC,CASSEGGLGETQYF,-,TRBV19,TRBJ2-5,-
TGTGCCATCTCACTACAGGGGGCCTGGGGGAACACTGAAGCTTTCTTT,CAISLQGAWGNTEAFF,-,TRBV10-3,TRBJ1-1,TRBD1
TGCGCCAGCAGCTTGGGACAAGAAGGCACTGAAGCTTTCTTT,CASSLGQEGTEAFF,few,TRBV5-1,TRBJ1-1,-
TGTGCCAGCAGCCCACCTGTGGGGGGTGAAGCTTTCTTT,CASSPPVGGEAFF,-,TRBV4-2,TRBJ1-1,-
TGCAGCGTGGGCCGGGACCCACAAGAGACCCAGTACTTC,CSVGRDPQETQYF,few,TRBV29-1,TRBJ2-5,-
TGTGCCAGCAGTGGCGTGACAGAACATCAGCCCCAGCATTTT,CASSGVTEHQPQHF,-,TRBV2,TRBJ1-5,-
TGTGCCAGCTCACCACCGGGACGTCCCCTAGATACGCAGTATTTT,CASSPPGRPLDTQYF,-,TRBV18,TRBJ2-3,-
TGTGCCTGGAGTGTAGGGCAGCACTATGGCTACACCTTC,CAWSVGQHYGYTF,-,TRBV30,TRBJ1-2,-
TGTGCCAGCAGCATCACCACCGGGGAGCAGTACTTC,CASSITTGEQYF,-,TRBV28,TRBJ2-7,-
TGTGCCAGCAGCCCGGTGGGGGTGTCCTCTGGAAACACCATATATTTT,CASSPVGVSSGNTIYF,-,TRBV7-2,TRBJ1-3,-
TGCGCCAGCAGCTTGGGCTACCTGGGTGCAGATACGCAGTATTTT,CASSLGYLGADTQYF,-,TRBV5-1,TRBJ2-3,-
TGCAGTGCTAGAGGCAGTTACGAGCAGTACTTC,CSARGSYEQYF,-,TRBV20-1,TRBJ2-7,-
TGTGCCAGCAGCTTATTCGGCAATGAGCAGTTCTTC,CASSLFGNEQFF,-,TRBV5-4,TRBJ2-1,-
TGCGCCAGCAGCATTAGGGGTTCAGATACGCAGTATTTT,CASSIRGSDTQYF,-,TRBV5-1,TRBJ2-3,-
TGTGCCAGCAGCCAGATTAAAAGCTCCTATAATTCACCCCTCCACTTT,CASSQIKSSYNSPLHF,few,TRBV13,TRBJ1-6,-
TGCGCCAGCAGCCCCCTGGGAAGGTGGGATGAGCAGTTCTTC,CASSPLGRWDEQFF,once,TRBV4-3,TRBJ2-1,-
TGCAGTGCTAGTCTAGAGACCCAGTACTTC,CSASLETQYF,-,TRBV20-1,TRBJ2-5,-